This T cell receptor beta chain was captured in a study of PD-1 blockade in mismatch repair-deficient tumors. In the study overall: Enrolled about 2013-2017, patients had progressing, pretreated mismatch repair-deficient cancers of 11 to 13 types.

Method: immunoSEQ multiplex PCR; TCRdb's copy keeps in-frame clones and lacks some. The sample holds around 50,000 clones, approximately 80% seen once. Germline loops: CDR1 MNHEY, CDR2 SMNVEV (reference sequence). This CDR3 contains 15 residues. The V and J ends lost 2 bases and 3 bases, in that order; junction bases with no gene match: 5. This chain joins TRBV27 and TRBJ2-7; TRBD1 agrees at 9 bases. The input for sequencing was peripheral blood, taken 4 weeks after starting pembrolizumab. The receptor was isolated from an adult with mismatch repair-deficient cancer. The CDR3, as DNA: TGTGCCAGCAGTTTACGAGGGACAGGGAGCTACGAGCAGTACTTC. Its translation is CASSLRGTGSYEQYF.